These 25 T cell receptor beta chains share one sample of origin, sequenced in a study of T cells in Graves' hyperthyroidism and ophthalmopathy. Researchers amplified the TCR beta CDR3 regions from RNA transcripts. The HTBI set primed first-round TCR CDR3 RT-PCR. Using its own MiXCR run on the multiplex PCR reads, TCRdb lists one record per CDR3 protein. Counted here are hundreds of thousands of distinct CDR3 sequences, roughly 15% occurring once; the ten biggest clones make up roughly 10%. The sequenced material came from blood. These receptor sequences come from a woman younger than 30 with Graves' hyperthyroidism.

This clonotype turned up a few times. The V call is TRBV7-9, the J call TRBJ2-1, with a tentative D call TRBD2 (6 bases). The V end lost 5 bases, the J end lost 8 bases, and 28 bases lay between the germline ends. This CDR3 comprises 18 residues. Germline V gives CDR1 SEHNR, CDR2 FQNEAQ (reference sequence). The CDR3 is CASSHPFLGVEGLYEQFF. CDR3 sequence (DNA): TGTGCCAGCAGCCATCCTTTCCTGGGGGTGGAGGGTCTGTATGAGCAGTTCTTC.

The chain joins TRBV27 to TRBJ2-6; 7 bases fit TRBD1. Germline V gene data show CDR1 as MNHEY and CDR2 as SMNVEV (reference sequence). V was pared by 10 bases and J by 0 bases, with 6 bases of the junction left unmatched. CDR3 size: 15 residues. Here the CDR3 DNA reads TGTGCCACCGGGACAGTCCTCTCTGGGGCCAACGTCCTGACTTTC. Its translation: CATGTVLSGANVLTF.

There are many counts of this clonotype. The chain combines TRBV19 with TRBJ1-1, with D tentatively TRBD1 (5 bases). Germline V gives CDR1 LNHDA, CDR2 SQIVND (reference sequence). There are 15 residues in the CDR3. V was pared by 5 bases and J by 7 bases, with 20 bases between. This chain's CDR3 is CASSGPSGNVGEAFF. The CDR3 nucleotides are TGTGCCAGTAGTGGCCCTTCAGGGAATGTGGGTGAAGCTTTCTTT.

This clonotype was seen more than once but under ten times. The CDR3 nucleotides are TGTGCCAGCAGCGTAGCGGCGGTTCGAGTTACCTACAATGAGCAGTTCTTC. Translated: CASSVAAVRVTYNEQFF. V gene TRBV9 combines with J gene TRBJ2-1, with D hard to call. This CDR3 contains 17 residues. V was pared by 0 bases and J by 2 bases, with 15 bases between. CDR1 SGDLS and CDR2 YYNGEE come from the germline V gene. The complete variable domain, with remaining parts taken from reference TRBV9 and TRBJ2-1, reads DSGVTQTPKHLITATGQRVTLRCSPRSGDLSVYWYQQSLDQGLQFLIQYYNGEERAKGNILERFSAQQFPDLHSELNLSSLELGDSALYFCASSVAAVRVTYNEQFFGPGTRLTVL.

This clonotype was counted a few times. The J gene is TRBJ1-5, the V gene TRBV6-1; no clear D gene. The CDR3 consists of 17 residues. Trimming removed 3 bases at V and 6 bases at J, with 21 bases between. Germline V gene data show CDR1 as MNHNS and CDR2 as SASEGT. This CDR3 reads CASSEPFGSQISQPQHF. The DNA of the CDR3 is TGTGCCAGCAGTGAGCCGTTTGGCAGCCAGATCAGTCAGCCCCAGCATTTT.

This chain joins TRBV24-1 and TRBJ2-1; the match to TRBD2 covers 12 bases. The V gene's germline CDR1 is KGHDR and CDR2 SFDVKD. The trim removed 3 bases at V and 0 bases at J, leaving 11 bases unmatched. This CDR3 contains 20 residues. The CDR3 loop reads CATSDMVGLAGKPSYNEQFF. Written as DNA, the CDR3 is TGTGCCACCAGTGATATGGTAGGACTAGCGGGAAAACCCTCCTACAATGAGCAGTTCTTC.

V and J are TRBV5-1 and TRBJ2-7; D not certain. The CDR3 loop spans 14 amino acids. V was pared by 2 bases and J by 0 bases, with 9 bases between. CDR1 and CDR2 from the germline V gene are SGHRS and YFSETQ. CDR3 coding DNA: TGCGCCAGCAGCTTTTTGGGTAACTCCTACGAGCAGTACTTC. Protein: CASSFLGNSYEQYF.

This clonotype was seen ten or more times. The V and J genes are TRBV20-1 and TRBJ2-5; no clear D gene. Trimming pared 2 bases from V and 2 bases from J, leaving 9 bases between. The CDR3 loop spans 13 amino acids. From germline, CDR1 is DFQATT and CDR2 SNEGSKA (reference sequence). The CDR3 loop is CSARLAPQETQYF. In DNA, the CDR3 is TGCAGTGCTAGACTGGCCCCACAAGAGACCCAGTACTTC.

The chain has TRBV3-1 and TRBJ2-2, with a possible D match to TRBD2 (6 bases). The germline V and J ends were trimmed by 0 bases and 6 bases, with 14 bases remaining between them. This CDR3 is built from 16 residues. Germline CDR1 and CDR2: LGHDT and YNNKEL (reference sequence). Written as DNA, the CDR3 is TGTGCCAGCAGCCAAGAGGGCCCGGGGGATTCCGGGGAGCTGTTTTTT. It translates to CASSQEGPGDSGELFF.

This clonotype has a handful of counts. The CDR3 nucleotides are TGCAGTGCTAGCAGGGTGAGGGGCACAGATACGCAGTATTTT. It translates to CSASRVRGTDTQYF. V usage is TRBV20-1 and J usage is TRBJ2-3; D possibly matches TRBD1 or TRBD2 (5 bases each). The CDR3 length is 14 residues. Germline V CDR1 and CDR2: DFQATT, SNEGSKA (reference sequence). V was pared by 3 bases and J by 1 base, with 11 bases between.

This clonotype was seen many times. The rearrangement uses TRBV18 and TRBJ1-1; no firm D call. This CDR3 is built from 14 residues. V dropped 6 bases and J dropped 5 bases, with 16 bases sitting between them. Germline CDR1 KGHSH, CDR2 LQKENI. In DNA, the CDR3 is TGTGCCAGCTCGCCTGCACGGGGAGGAACTGAAGCTTTCTTT. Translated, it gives CASSPARGGTEAFF.

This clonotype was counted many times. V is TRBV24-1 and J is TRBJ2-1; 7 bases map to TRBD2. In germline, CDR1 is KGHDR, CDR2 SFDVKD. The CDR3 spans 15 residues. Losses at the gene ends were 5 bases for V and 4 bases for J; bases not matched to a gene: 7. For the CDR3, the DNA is TGTGCCACCAGTGGTGGCCAGCGGGGTTACAATGAGCAGTTCTTC. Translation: CATSGGQRGYNEQFF.

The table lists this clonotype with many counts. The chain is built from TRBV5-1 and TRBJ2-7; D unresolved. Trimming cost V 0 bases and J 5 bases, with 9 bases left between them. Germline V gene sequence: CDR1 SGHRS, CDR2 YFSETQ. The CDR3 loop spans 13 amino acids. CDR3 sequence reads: CASSLGAQHEQYF. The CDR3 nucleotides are TGCGCCAGCAGCTTGGGGGCGCAGCACGAGCAGTACTTC.

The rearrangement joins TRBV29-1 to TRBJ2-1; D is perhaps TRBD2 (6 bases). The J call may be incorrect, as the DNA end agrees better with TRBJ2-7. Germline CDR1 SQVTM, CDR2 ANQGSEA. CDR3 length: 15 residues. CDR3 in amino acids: CSAPGMVAGISEQYF. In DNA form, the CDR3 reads TGCAGCGCCCCCGGTATGGTGGCGGGGATCAGTGAGCAGTACTTC.

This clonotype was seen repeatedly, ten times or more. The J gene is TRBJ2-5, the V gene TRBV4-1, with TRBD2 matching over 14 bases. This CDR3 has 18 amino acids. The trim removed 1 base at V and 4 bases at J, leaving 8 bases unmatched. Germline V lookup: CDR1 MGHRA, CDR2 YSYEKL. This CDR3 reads CASSQGLAGGRGRETQYF. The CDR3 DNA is TGCGCCAGCAGCCAAGGACTAGCGGGAGGGAGGGGGCGAGAGACCCAGTACTTC.

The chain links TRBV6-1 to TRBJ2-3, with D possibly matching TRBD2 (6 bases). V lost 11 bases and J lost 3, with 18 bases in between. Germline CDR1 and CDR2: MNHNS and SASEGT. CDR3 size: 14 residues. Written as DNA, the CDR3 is TGTGCCTGTTGCTCCCGGGGGTTTACAGATACGCAGTATTTT. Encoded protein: CACCSRGFTDTQYF.

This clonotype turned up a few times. The CDR3 nucleotides read TGTGCCTGGAGTTACAGAAGACTAGCGGGAGGGCCTGCCTACGAGCAGTACTTC. Translation gives CAWSYRRLAGGPAYEQYF. The rearrangement joins TRBV30 to TRBJ2-7; TRBD2 matches 14 bases. V lost 2 bases and J lost 2; bases outside the gene matches: 11. The germline V gene has CDR1 GTSNPN and CDR2 SVGIG (reference sequence). The CDR3 is 18 residues long.

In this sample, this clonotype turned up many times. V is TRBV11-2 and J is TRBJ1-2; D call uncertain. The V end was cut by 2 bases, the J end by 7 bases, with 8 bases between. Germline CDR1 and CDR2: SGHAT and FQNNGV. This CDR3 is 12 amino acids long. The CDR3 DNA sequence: TGTGCCAGCAGCTTAAGATATGGTGGCTACACCTTC. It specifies CASSLRYGGYTF.

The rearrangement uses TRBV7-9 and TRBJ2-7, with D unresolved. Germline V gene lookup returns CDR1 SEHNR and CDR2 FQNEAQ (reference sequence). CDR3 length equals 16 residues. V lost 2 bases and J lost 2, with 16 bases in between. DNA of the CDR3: TGTGCCAGCAGCTTAACCGCAGGACCCGACCCCTACGAGCAGTACTTC. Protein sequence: CASSLTAGPDPYEQYF.

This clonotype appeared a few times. The CDR3 DNA is TGCAGCGTTGAAGATCGGACAGGATACTATGGCTACACCTTC. This translates into CSVEDRTGYYGYTF. V gene TRBV29-1 combines with J gene TRBJ1-2; TRBD1 aligns across 7 bases. With V trimmed by 0 bases and J by 3 bases, 4 bases remained unmatched. Germline CDR1 is SQVTM and CDR2 is ANQGSEA. The CDR3 is made up of 14 amino acids.

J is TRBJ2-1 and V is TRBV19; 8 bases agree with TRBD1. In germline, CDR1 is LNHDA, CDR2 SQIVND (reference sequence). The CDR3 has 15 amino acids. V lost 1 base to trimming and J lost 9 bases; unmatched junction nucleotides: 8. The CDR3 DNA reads TGTGCCAGTAGTATAGCCGGGACAGGAATGGGTGAGCAGTTCTTC. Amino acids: CASSIAGTGMGEQFF.

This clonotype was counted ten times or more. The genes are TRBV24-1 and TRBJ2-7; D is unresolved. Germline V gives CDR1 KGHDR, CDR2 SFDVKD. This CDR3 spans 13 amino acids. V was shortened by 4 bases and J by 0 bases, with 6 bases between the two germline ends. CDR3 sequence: CATSDGYSYEQYF. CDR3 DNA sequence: TGTGCCACCAGTGACGGGTACTCCTACGAGCAGTACTTC.

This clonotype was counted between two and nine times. The CDR3 DNA is TGTGCCAGCAGCGCCAGGGGACTAGCGGACAACGAGCAGTACTTC. Translation: CASSARGLADNEQYF. This sequence joins TRBV9 and TRBJ2-7, with 11 bases matching TRBD2. Germline loops: CDR1 SGDLS, CDR2 YYNGEE. V lost 3 bases and J lost 5; bases outside the gene matches: 7. This CDR3 is built from 15 residues.

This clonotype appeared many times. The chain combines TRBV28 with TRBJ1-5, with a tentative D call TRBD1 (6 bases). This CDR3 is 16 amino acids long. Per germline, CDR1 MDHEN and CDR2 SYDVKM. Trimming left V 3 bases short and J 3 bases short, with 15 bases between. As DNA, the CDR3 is TGTGCCAGCAGTTTCGGGCAGGGGAGGAACAATCAGCCCCAGCATTTT. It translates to CASSFGQGRNNQPQHF.

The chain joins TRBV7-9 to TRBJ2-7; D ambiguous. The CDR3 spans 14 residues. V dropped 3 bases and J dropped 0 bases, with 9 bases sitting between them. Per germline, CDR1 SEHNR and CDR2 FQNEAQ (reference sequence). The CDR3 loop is CASSFTTSSYEQYF. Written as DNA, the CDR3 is TGTGCCAGCAGCTTTACTACCTCCTCCTACGAGCAGTACTTC.